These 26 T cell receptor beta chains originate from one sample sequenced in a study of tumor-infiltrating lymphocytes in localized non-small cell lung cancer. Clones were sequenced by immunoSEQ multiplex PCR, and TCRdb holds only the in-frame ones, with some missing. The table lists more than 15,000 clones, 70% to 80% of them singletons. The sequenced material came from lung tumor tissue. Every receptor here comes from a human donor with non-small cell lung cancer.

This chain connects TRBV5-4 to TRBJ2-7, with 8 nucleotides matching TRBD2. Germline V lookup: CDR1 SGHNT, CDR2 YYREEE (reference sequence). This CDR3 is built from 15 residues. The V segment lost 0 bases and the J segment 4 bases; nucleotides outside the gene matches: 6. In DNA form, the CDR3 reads TGTGCCAGCAGCTTGGCAGGTAGCGGGGATTACGAGCAGTACTTC. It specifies CASSLAGSGDYEQYF.

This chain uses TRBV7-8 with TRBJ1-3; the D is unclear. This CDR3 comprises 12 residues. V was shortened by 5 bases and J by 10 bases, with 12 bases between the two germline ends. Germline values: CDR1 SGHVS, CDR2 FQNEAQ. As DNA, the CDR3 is TGTGCCAGCAGCCGATCTGGTGAGACCATATATTTT. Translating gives CASSRSGETIYF.

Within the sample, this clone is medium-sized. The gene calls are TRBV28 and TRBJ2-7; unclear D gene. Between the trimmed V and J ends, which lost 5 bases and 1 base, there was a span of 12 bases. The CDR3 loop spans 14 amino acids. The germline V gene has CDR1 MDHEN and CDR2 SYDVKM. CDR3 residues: CASSPRLRSYEQYF. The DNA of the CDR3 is TGTGCCAGCAGTCCCCGGCTCCGATCCTACGAGCAGTACTTC.

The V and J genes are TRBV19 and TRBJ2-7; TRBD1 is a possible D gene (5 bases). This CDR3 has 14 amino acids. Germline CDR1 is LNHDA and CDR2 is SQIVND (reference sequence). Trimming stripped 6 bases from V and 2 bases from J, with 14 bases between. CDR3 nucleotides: TGTGCCAGTAGGTCTCGCGCAGGGCCCTACGAGCAGTACTTC. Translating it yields CASRSRAGPYEQYF.

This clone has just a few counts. The CDR3, as DNA: TGTGCCGGCCGAGGGACAGCCTATAATTCACCCCTCCACTTT. Amino acid sequence: CAGRGTAYNSPLHF. The rearrangement joins TRBV28 to TRBJ1-6; 7 nucleotides match TRBD1. The CDR3 runs to 14 residues. Per germline, CDR1 MDHEN and CDR2 SYDVKM. With 11 bases clipped from V and 2 bases from J, the junction kept 6 bases outside the gene matches. The full variable domain, its missing parts supplied by reference TRBV28 and TRBJ1-6, is DVKVTQSSRYLVKRTGEKVFLECVQDMDHENMFWYRQDPGLGLRLIYFSYDVKMKEKGDIPEGYSVSREKKERFSLILESASTNQTSMYLCAGRGTAYNSPLHFGNGTRLTVT.

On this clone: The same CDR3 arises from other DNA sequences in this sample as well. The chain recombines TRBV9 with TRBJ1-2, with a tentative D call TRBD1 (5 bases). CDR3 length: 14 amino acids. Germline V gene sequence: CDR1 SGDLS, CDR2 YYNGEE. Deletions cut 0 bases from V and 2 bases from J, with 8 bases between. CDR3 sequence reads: CASSVGDRNYGYTF. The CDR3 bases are TGTGCCAGCAGCGTAGGGGACCGGAACTATGGCTACACCTTC.

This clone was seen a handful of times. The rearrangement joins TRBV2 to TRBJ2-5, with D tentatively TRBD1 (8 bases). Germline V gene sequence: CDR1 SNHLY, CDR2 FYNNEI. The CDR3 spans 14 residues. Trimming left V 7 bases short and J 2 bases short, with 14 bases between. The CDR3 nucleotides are TGTGCCAGCATGGACAGGGAGGGACAAGAGACCCAGTACTTC. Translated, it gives CASMDREGQETQYF.

The CDR3 region is CASSLYLGTGNTGELFF. The CDR3 coding sequence is TGTGCCAGCAGTTTATATCTCGGGACAGGGAACACCGGGGAGCTGTTTTTT. The rearrangement links TRBV27 to TRBJ2-2, with 8 bases lining up with TRBD1. This CDR3 has 17 amino acids. Germline V CDR1 and CDR2: MNHEY, SMNVEV (reference sequence). The J segment lost 1 base and the V segment lost 1 base, leaving 5 bases of the junction unmatched.

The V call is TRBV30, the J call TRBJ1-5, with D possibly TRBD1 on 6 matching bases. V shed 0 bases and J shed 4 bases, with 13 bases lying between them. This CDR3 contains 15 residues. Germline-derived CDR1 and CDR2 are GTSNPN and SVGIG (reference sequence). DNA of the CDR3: TGTGCCTGGAGTGTACAGGGCCAAAGGAATCAGCCCCAGCATTTT. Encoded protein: CAWSVQGQRNQPQHF.

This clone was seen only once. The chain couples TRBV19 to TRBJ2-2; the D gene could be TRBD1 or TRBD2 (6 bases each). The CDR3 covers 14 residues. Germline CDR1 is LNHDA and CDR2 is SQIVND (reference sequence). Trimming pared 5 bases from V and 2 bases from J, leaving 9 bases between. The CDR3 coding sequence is TGTGCCAGTAGTTGGGGGGCCAACACCGGGGAGCTGTTTTTT. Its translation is CASSWGANTGELFF.

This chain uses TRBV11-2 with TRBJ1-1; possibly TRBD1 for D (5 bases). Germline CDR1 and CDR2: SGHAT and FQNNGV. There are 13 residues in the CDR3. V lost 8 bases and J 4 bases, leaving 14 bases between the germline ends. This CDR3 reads CASGVGRGTEAFF. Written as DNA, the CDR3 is TGTGCCAGCGGGGTAGGAAGGGGCACTGAAGCTTTCTTT.

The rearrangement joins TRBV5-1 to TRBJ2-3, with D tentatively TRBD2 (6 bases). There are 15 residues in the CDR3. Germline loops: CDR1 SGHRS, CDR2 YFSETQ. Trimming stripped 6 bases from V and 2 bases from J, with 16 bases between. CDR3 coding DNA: TGCGCCAGCACCTTTACTAGCACAACCACAGATACGCAGTATTTT. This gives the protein CASTFTSTTTDTQYF.

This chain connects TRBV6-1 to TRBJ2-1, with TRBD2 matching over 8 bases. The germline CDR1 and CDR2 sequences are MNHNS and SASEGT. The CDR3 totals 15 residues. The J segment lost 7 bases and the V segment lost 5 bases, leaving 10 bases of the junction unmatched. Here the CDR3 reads CASSPEEAGGNEQFF. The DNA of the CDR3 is TGTGCCAGCAGTCCCGAGGAGGCGGGAGGTAATGAGCAGTTCTTC.

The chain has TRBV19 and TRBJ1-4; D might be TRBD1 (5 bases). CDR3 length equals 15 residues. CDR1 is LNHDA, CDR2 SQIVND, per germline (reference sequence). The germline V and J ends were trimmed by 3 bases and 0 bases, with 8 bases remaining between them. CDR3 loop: CASSIGASTNEKLFF. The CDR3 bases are TGTGCCAGTAGTATCGGGGCATCAACTAATGAAAAACTGTTTTTT.

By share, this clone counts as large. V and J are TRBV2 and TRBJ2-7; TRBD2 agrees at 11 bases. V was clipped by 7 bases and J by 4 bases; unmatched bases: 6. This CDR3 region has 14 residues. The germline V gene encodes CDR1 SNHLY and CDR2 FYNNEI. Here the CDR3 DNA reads TGTGCCAGCAAAGGACTAGCGGGTTTATACGAGCAGTACTTC. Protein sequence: CASKGLAGLYEQYF.

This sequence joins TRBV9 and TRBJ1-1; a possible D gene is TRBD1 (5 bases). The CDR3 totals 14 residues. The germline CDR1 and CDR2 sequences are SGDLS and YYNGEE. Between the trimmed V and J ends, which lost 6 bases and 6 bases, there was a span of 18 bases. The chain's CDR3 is CASTRGETVPEAFF. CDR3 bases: TGTGCCAGCACCAGAGGGGAAACAGTCCCTGAAGCTTTCTTT.

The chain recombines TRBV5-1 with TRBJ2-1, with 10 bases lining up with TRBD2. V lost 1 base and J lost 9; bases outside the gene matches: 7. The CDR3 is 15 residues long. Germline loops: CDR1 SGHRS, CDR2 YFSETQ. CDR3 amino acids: CASSLQSSGSVEQFF. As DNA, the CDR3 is TGCGCCAGCAGCTTGCAGTCTAGCGGGAGCGTTGAGCAGTTCTTC.

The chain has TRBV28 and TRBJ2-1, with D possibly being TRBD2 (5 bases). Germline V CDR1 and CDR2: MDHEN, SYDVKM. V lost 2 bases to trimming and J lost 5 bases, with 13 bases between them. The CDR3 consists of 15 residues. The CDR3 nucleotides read TGTGCCAGCAGTTTAAGCGGAGCCCGTGACAATGAGCAGTTCTTC. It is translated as CASSLSGARDNEQFF.

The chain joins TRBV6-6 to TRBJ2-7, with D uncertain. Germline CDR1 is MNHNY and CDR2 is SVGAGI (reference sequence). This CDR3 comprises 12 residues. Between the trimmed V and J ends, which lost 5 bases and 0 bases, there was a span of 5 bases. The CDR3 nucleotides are TGTGCCAGCAGTGAGAACTCCTACGAGCAGTACTTC. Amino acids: CASSENSYEQYF.

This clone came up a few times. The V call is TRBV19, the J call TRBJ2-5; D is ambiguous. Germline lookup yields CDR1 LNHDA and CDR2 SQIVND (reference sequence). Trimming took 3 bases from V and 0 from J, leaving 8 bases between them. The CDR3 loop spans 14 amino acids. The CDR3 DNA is TGTGCCAGTAGTATGGTAAGGGACCAAGAGACCCAGTACTTC. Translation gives CASSMVRDQETQYF.

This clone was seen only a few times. The chain's CDR3 is CASHTSGTGYGYTF. The CDR3, as DNA: TGTGCCAGTCATACTTCCGGGACAGGCTATGGCTACACCTTC. This chain connects TRBV6-6 to TRBJ1-2, with TRBD1 identical over 8 bases. The J segment lost 4 bases and the V segment lost 9 bases, leaving 10 bases of the junction unmatched. This CDR3 has 14 residues. Germline loops: CDR1 MNHNY, CDR2 SVGAGI (reference sequence).

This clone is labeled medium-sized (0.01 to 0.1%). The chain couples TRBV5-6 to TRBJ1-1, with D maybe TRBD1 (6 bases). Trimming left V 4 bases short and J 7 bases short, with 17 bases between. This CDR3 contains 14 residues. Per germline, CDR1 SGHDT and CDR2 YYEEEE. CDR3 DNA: TGTGCCAGCAGCGGGGGCTGGGGAATCATTGAAGCTTTCTTT. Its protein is CASSGGWGIIEAFF. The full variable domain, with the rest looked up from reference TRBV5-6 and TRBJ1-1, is DAGVTQSPTHLIKTRGQQVTLRCSPKSGHDTVSWYQQALGQGPQFIFQYYEEEERQRGNFPDRFSGHQFPNYSSELNVNALLLGDSALYLCASSGGWGIIEAFFGQGTRLTVV.

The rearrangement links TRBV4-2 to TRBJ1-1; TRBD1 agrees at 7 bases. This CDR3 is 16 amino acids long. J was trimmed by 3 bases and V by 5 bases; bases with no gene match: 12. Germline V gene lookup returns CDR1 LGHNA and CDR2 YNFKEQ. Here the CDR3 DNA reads TGTGCCAGCAGCGCAGAGGGGGCAGGTTGGGACACTGAAGCTTTCTTT. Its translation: CASSAEGAGWDTEAFF.

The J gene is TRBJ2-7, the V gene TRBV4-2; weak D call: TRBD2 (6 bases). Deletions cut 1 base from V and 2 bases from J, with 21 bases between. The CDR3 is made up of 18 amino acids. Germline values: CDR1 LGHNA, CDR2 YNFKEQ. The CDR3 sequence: CASSQGPYPGLLAYEQYF. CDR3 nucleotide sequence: TGTGCCAGCAGCCAAGGCCCCTATCCGGGACTCCTAGCCTACGAGCAGTACTTC.

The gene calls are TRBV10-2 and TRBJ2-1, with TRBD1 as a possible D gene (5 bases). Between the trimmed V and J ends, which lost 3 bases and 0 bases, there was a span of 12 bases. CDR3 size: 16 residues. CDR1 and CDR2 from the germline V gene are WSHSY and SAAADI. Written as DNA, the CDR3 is TGCGCCAGCAGTGATATCAGGGAATTCTCCTACAATGAGCAGTTCTTC. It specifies CASSDIREFSYNEQFF.

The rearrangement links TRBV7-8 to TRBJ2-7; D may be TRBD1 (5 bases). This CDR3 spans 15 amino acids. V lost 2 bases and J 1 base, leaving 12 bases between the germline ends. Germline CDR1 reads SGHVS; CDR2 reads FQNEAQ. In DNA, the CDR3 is TGTGCCAGCAGCTTATTCCAGGGCCCATCCTACGAGCAGTACTTC. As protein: CASSLFQGPSYEQYF.